A single sample is the source of the 28 T cell receptor beta chains below, sequenced in a study of shared clonotypes between healthy human individuals. The assay was immunoSEQ multiplex PCR, and TCRdb's table has in-frame clones only and misses some. The sample records some 650,000 clones, around 97% being singletons. Material for sequencing was naive CD4+ T cells sorted from blood. Subset: CD45RA+ positively selected. The receptors shown here come from a woman aged 30 to 39 in good health.

The chain employs TRBV21-1 and TRBJ1-5; TRBD1, the table's D call, lacks a check against the DNA. TRBV21-1 is flagged as a pseudogene. The CDR3 extends over 12 amino acids. CDR3 nucleotide sequence: TGTGCCAGCAGTTTAACAGGGGAGCCCCAGCATTTT. It yields the protein CASSLTGEPQHF.

The CDR3 bases are TGCGCCAGCAGCCAAGCTAGCCCCCAAGAGACCCAGTACTTC. Translated, it gives CASSQASPQETQYF. The genes are TRBV4-1 and TRBJ2-5; the D gene is possibly TRBD2 (5 bases). The germline CDR1 and CDR2 sequences are MGHRA and YSYEKL. The CDR3 extends over 14 amino acids. V dropped 1 base and J dropped 1 base, with 7 bases sitting between them.

V gene TRBV19 combines with J gene TRBJ1-1, with TRBD1 matching 7 bases. V was clipped by 6 bases and J by 4 bases; unmatched bases: 11. The germline gives CDR1 LNHDA, CDR2 SQIVND (reference sequence). The CDR3 length is 15 residues. The CDR3: CASRRQGPRGTEAFF. The CDR3 DNA sequence: TGTGCCAGTAGGCGACAGGGTCCCAGAGGCACTGAAGCTTTCTTT.

The CDR3, as DNA: TGTGCCAGCAGTTCCAGTGGCAGCCCATCCTACGAGCAGTACTTC. It is translated as CASSSSGSPSYEQYF. The chain couples TRBV28 to TRBJ2-5, with D hard to call. The end of the DNA fits TRBJ2-7 better, so the J call may be wrong. Germline V gene sequence: CDR1 MDHEN, CDR2 SYDVKM. CDR3 length equals 15 residues.

The rearrangement uses TRBV28 and TRBJ2-1, with 8 bases aligning to TRBD2. CDR3 length: 14 amino acids. Germline loops: CDR1 MDHEN, CDR2 SYDVKM. Losses at the gene ends were 5 bases for V and 5 bases for J; bases not matched to a gene: 5. Here the CDR3 reads CASSPGTRNNEQFF. The CDR3, as DNA: TGTGCCAGCAGTCCCGGGACTAGAAACAATGAGCAGTTCTTC.

The chain carries TRBV5-1 and TRBJ1-2; a weak D match, TRBD1 (5 bases). From germline, CDR1 is SGHRS and CDR2 YFSETQ. This CDR3 region has 12 residues. V was clipped by 5 bases and J by 3 bases, with 8 bases between them. In DNA form, the CDR3 reads TGCGCCAGCAGTGGGGGGGACTATGGCTACACCTTC. This codes for CASSGGDYGYTF.

The chain recombines TRBV4-1 with TRBJ2-7, with 10 bases fitting TRBD2. The CDR3 is made up of 18 amino acids. In germline, CDR1 is MGHRA, CDR2 YSYEKL. The V gene end was trimmed by 2 bases and the J gene end by 4 bases; junction bases not matched to a gene: 14. CDR3 loop: CASSQRPNGLAEKYEQYF. As DNA, the CDR3 is TGCGCCAGCAGCCAAAGGCCAAATGGACTAGCGGAAAAATACGAGCAGTACTTC.

This clone was counted once. The chain joins TRBV29-1 to TRBJ2-3, with D perhaps TRBD2 (6 bases). CDR3 size: 14 residues. The V end was cut by 7 bases, the J end by 2 bases, with 16 bases between. CDR1 is SQVTM, CDR2 ANQGSEA, per germline. CDR3 amino acids: CSALRDSNTDTQYF. The DNA of the CDR3 is TGCAGCGCCCTCCGGGACTCCAACACAGATACGCAGTATTTT.

The rearrangement links TRBV11-3 to TRBJ2-5; 7 bases are a match to TRBD2. V was pared by 1 base and J by 2 bases, with 4 bases of the junction left unmatched. The CDR3 sequence is 15 residues long. Germline V gene data show CDR1 as SGHNT and CDR2 as YENEEA. CDR3: CASSLGREGQETQYF. For the CDR3, the DNA is TGTGCCAGCAGCTTAGGCAGGGAGGGACAAGAGACCCAGTACTTC.

This chain links TRBV19 with TRBJ2-7; 7 bases fit TRBD2. V was clipped by 4 bases and J by 5 bases; unmatched bases: 5. Germline V gene sequence: CDR1 LNHDA, CDR2 SQIVND (reference sequence). This CDR3 has 13 residues. In DNA form, the CDR3 reads TGTGCCAGTAGTAGGCGGGAGTTCGACGAGCAGTACTTC. The encoded protein is CASSRREFDEQYF. The whole variable domain, filled in from reference TRBV19 and TRBJ2-7, reads DGGITQSPKYLFRKEGQNVTLSCEQNLNHDAMYWYRQDPGQGLRLIYYSQIVNDFQKGDIAEGYSVSREKKESFPLTVTSAQKNPTAFYLCASSRREFDEQYFGPGTRLTVT.

J is TRBJ1-1 and V is TRBV30; D ambiguous. V lost 3 bases and J lost 0, with 8 bases in between. From germline, CDR1 is GTSNPN and CDR2 SVGIG (reference sequence). The CDR3 is 13 residues long. CDR3 nucleotides: TGTGCCTGGAGCAGAGGACTGAACACTGAAGCTTTCTTT. This translates into CAWSRGLNTEAFF.

This sequence joins TRBV10-2 and TRBJ1-1, with D possibly TRBD1 on 6 matching bases. CDR1 and CDR2 from the germline V gene are WSHSY and SAAADI. CDR3 length: 14 amino acids. V was clipped by 5 bases and J by 8 bases, with 18 bases between them. CDR3 nucleotides: TGCGCCAGCAGTCCCAGGGGCCATCGCAGGGAAGCTTTCTTT. Translated, it gives CASSPRGHRREAFF.

The sample holds one count of this clone. The chain uses TRBV5-1 and TRBJ2-3; 10 bases are a match to TRBD2. Germline CDR1 is SGHRS and CDR2 is YFSETQ. Trimming removed 0 bases from V and 2 bases from J; junction bases left unmatched: 3. The CDR3 is 16 amino acids. The CDR3 spells CASSLGGLADTDTQYF. The DNA of the CDR3 is TGCGCCAGCAGCTTGGGCGGACTAGCGGACACAGATACGCAGTATTTT.

V is TRBV28 and J is TRBJ2-1; D uncertain. Germline values: CDR1 MDHEN, CDR2 SYDVKM. The CDR3 extends over 14 amino acids. V shed 3 bases and J shed 8 bases, with 14 bases lying between them. The CDR3 loop reads CASSFGFGGHEQFF. As DNA, the CDR3 is TGTGCCAGCAGTTTTGGTTTCGGTGGGCATGAGCAGTTCTTC.

The chain uses TRBV29-1 and TRBJ2-1; a possible D gene is TRBD2 (7 bases). The CDR3 covers 14 residues. Trimming took off 4 bases at V and 0 bases at J, with 10 bases between the two ends. The germline gives CDR1 SQVTM, CDR2 ANQGSEA. CDR3 sequence: CSVGGGGSYNEQFF. DNA for the CDR3: TGCAGCGTTGGGGGAGGGGGCTCCTACAATGAGCAGTTCTTC.

The V and J genes are TRBV6-5 and TRBJ1-3; possible D gene TRBD1, 5 bases. The CDR3 contains 14 residues. Germline loops: CDR1 MNHEY, CDR2 SVGAGI. The ends were cut back, 2 bases at V and 2 bases at J, with 7 bases in the middle. CDR3 amino acids: CASSYVGAGNTIYF. CDR3 sequence (DNA): TGTGCCAGCAGTTACGTAGGGGCTGGAAACACCATATATTTT.

This clone was observed once. J is TRBJ2-7 and V is TRBV4-1; D is undetermined. The CDR3 spans 15 residues. CDR1 and CDR2 (germline): MGHRA, YSYEKL. V was trimmed by 1 base and J by 3 bases, leaving 13 bases between them. In nucleotides, the CDR3 is TGCGCCAGCAGCCAAGTTCCTAGATCTGGCTACGAGCAGTACTTC. Residues: CASSQVPRSGYEQYF.

This sequence joins TRBV19 and TRBJ2-3, with a weak D call TRBD2 (6 bases). This CDR3 comprises 15 residues. Germline CDR1 reads LNHDA; CDR2 reads SQIVND (reference sequence). Trimming took 3 bases from V and 1 from J, leaving 11 bases between them. The CDR3 reads CASSMGEVRTDTQYF. CDR3 DNA: TGTGCCAGTAGTATGGGGGAGGTTCGCACAGATACGCAGTATTTT.

This clone appeared a single time. This chain connects TRBV13 to TRBJ2-2; D not certain. V gave up 7 bases and J gave up 0 bases, with 6 bases separating them. The CDR3 loop spans 13 amino acids. Germline CDR1 is PRHDT and CDR2 is FYEKMQ (reference sequence). The CDR3 reads CASMLANTGELFF. CDR3 nucleotides: TGTGCCAGCATGCTCGCGAACACCGGGGAGCTGTTTTTT.

This rearrangement joins TRBV11-3 to TRBJ2-1; tentative D call: TRBD1 (6 bases). This CDR3 is built from 14 residues. Looked up from germline, CDR1 is SGHNT and CDR2 is YENEEA. V shed 4 bases and J shed 8 bases, with 15 bases lying between them. This chain's CDR3 is CASSSNRTEYEQFF. Here the CDR3 DNA reads TGTGCCAGCAGCTCCAACCGGACAGAGTATGAGCAGTTCTTC.

V gene TRBV2 combines with J gene TRBJ2-1; TRBD2 matches 11 bases. The V segment lost 4 bases and the J segment 6 bases; nucleotides outside the gene matches: 5. The germline gives CDR1 SNHLY, CDR2 FYNNEI. The CDR3 runs to 15 residues. The CDR3 loop reads CASSARLAGPNEQFF. CDR3 sequence (DNA): TGTGCCAGCAGTGCAAGACTAGCGGGGCCCAATGAGCAGTTCTTC.

This chain links TRBV14 with TRBJ2-5; 7 nucleotides match TRBD2. The junction had 4 bases not matched to a gene; V was cut back by 2 bases and J by 4 bases. The CDR3 loop spans 14 amino acids. The germline V gene encodes CDR1 SGHDN and CDR2 FVKESK. CDR3 DNA sequence: TGTGCCAGCAGCCAAAACTGGGGGGGAGAGACCCAGTACTTC. Translated, it gives CASSQNWGGETQYF.

The chain carries TRBV6-1 and TRBJ1-2, with 7 bases aligning to TRBD1. CDR1 and CDR2 from the germline V gene are MNHNS and SASEGT. There are 12 residues in the CDR3. The ends lost 3 bases at V and 8 bases at J; junction bases unmatched: 3. CDR3 amino acids: CASSERQGGYTF. Written as DNA, the CDR3 is TGTGCCAGCAGTGAGAGACAGGGCGGCTACACCTTC.

The chain links TRBV7-6 to TRBJ2-7; possible D gene TRBD1, 6 bases. This CDR3 spans 15 amino acids. Trimming left V 5 bases short and J 4 bases short, with 18 bases between. Per the germline V gene, CDR1 is SGHVS and CDR2 is FNYEAQ. CDR3 nucleotide sequence: TGTGCCAGCAGCCGGGCGACAGGAGAGGAATACGAGCAGTACTTC. Amino acids: CASSRATGEEYEQYF.

This clone has only one observation. The chain joins TRBV14 to TRBJ2-1, with 8 bases that match TRBD2. V shed 4 bases, J shed 9 bases, and the junction held 8 bases outside the gene matches. Germline CDR1 SGHDN, CDR2 FVKESK. The CDR3 loop spans 14 amino acids. The CDR3 loop reads CASSRALSGSEQFF. The DNA for the CDR3 is TGTGCCAGCAGCCGGGCCCTCAGCGGGAGTGAGCAGTTCTTC.

The genes are TRBV4-2 and TRBJ2-2; 8 bases agree with TRBD2. This CDR3 has 16 amino acids. Per the germline V gene, CDR1 is LGHNA and CDR2 is YNFKEQ. V gave up 1 base and J gave up 7 bases; unmatched junction bases: 8. This chain's CDR3 is CASSQGLAGEGGELFF. For the CDR3, the DNA is TGTGCCAGCAGCCAAGGTCTAGCGGGTGAGGGCGGGGAGCTGTTTTTT.

The chain has TRBV6-6 and TRBJ2-3, with 10 bases aligning to TRBD1. Trimming at V came to 2 bases and at J to 1 base, leaving 3 bases not matched to a gene. Per the germline V gene, CDR1 is MNHNY and CDR2 is SVGAGI (reference sequence). This CDR3 has 16 residues. CDR3 coding DNA: TGTGCCAGCAGTTACCCCGGGACAGGGGGCACAGATACGCAGTATTTT. Translating it yields CASSYPGTGGTDTQYF.

The V and J genes are TRBV5-1 and TRBJ2-3; the D gene is possibly TRBD1 (5 bases). This CDR3 is 14 amino acids long. V was shortened by 5 bases and J by 0 bases, with 10 bases between the two germline ends. The germline V gene has CDR1 SGHRS and CDR2 YFSETQ. CDR3 coding DNA: TGCGCCAGCAGTAAGGGGTGGAGCACAGATACGCAGTATTTT. Translated: CASSKGWSTDTQYF.